One and the same sample provided the 9 T cell receptor beta chains below, sequenced in a study of cytomegalovirus exposure and HLA in healthy donors. PCR used 60 Vbeta primers and 13 Jbeta primers. The table came from immunoSEQ multiplex PCR; TCRdb's copy has only in-frame clones and leaves some out. The table shows over 200,000 clones, with over 65% occurring only once. Sequencing was done on a sample of PBMCs. The receptors stem from a human donor in good health.

This rearrangement joins TRBV5-1 to TRBJ1-2; TRBD1 matches at 11 bases. CDR1 SGHRS and CDR2 YFSETQ come from the germline V gene. J lost 3 bases, V lost 5 bases, and 3 bases had no gene match. This CDR3 has 14 amino acids. CDR3 DNA: TGCGCCAGCAGAAAGGGACAGGGGGACTATGGCTACACCTTC. As protein: CASRKGQGDYGYTF.

The genes are TRBV5-4 and TRBJ2-1, with 9 positions matching TRBD2. Trimming at V came to 9 bases and at J to 6 bases, leaving 13 bases not matched to a gene. CDR1 and CDR2 (germline): SGHNT, YYREEE (reference sequence). This CDR3 is built from 15 residues. In DNA, the CDR3 is TGTGCCACCACAGCGTGGCTAGCGGGATCCAATGAGCAGTTCTTC. Translation gives CATTAWLAGSNEQFF.

The table lists this clone with a few counts. This sequence joins TRBV5-1 and TRBJ2-6, with 8 bases lining up with TRBD1. Per the germline V gene, CDR1 is SGHRS and CDR2 is YFSETQ. The V gene end was trimmed by 2 bases and the J gene end by 1 base; junction bases not matched to a gene: 5. The CDR3 has 17 residues. The CDR3 loop reads CASSFIQGASGANVLTF. CDR3 coding DNA: TGCGCCAGCAGCTTTATTCAGGGGGCTTCTGGGGCCAACGTCCTGACTTTC.

This rearrangement joins TRBV6-1 to TRBJ2-7; perhaps TRBD2 as D (6 bases). Trimming pared 8 bases from V and 6 bases from J, leaving 17 bases between. The CDR3 runs to 13 residues. Germline values: CDR1 MNHNS, CDR2 SASEGT. As DNA, the CDR3 is TGTGCCAGCGATACGGGAGTGAGAGGCGAGCAGTACTTC. Translating it yields CASDTGVRGEQYF.

V usage is TRBV7-2 and J usage is TRBJ2-3, with D maybe TRBD1 (5 bases). This CDR3 region has 15 residues. CDR1 and CDR2 (germline): SGHTA, FQGNSA. The germline V and J ends were trimmed by 2 bases and 5 bases, with 14 bases remaining between them. In nucleotides, the CDR3 is TGTGCCAGCAGCTTATCAGGGTACGGCGAAGATACGCAGTATTTT. It is translated as CASSLSGYGEDTQYF.

This chain links TRBV9 with TRBJ2-1; D unclear. CDR1 is SGDLS, CDR2 YYNGEE, per germline. Deletions cut 4 bases from V and 0 bases from J, with 14 bases between. There are 16 residues in the CDR3. The CDR3 sequence: CASSPYQTSSYNEQFF. The CDR3 bases are TGTGCCAGCAGCCCTTACCAAACGAGCTCCTACAATGAGCAGTTCTTC.

The gene calls are TRBV6-1 and TRBJ2-3, with TRBD1 matching 11 bases. The CDR3 has 17 residues. With V trimmed by 4 bases and J by 4 bases, 10 bases remained unmatched. Per germline, CDR1 MNHNS and CDR2 SASEGT. The chain's CDR3 is CASSARSGQGASDTQYF. DNA of the CDR3: TGTGCCAGCAGTGCCCGTTCTGGACAGGGGGCATCAGATACGCAGTATTTT.

The CDR3 DNA reads TGCGCCAGCAGCCAATCGACTAGCGGGAGTCCTGAGCAGTTCTTC. It is translated as CASSQSTSGSPEQFF. This chain joins TRBV4-1 and TRBJ2-1, with 12 nucleotides matching TRBD2. The CDR3 extends over 15 amino acids. The V segment lost 2 bases and the J segment 9 bases; nucleotides outside the gene matches: 5. Germline values: CDR1 MGHRA, CDR2 YSYEKL.

The V gene is TRBV29-1, the J gene TRBJ1-1; D remains ambiguous. Deletions cut 4 bases from V and 0 bases from J, with 3 bases between. Germline V gene data show CDR1 as SQVTM and CDR2 as ANQGSEA. The CDR3 sequence is 11 residues long. CDR3 loop: CSVGMNTEAFF. For the CDR3, the DNA is TGCAGCGTTGGTATGAACACTGAAGCTTTCTTT.